These 17 T cell receptor beta chains share one sample of origin, sequenced in a study of shared clonotypes between healthy human individuals. Profiled with immunoSEQ multiplex PCR; TCRdb holds only in-frame clones, not every one. The sample includes hundreds of thousands of clones, approximately 75% of them seen just once. Sequenced input: memory CD4+ T cells sorted from blood. Stated subset: CD45RA-negative fraction. These TCRs come from a woman younger than 45 in good health.

This clone was detected only once. The chain employs TRBV19 and TRBJ2-5; D gene ambiguous. V lost 5 bases and J lost 5, with 12 bases in between. This CDR3 is built from 13 residues. The germline V gene encodes CDR1 LNHDA and CDR2 SQIVND (reference sequence). CDR3 nucleotide sequence: TGTGCCAGTAGTCCCCGGATTGACGAGACCCAGTACTTC. This translates into CASSPRIDETQYF.

The chain uses TRBV7-2 and TRBJ2-1; 11 nucleotides line up with TRBD2. Germline values: CDR1 SGHTA, CDR2 FQGNSA. This CDR3 region has 15 residues. The junction had 8 bases not matched to a gene; V was cut back by 5 bases and J by 8 bases. CDR3 amino acids: CASSHRLAGGHEQFF. The CDR3 bases are TGTGCCAGCAGCCACCGTTTAGCGGGAGGGCATGAGCAGTTCTTC.

This rearrangement joins TRBV4-2 to TRBJ2-7; D possibly uses TRBD1 or TRBD2 (6 bases each). This CDR3 has 15 residues. Trimming cost V 4 bases and J 5 bases, with 18 bases left between them. Germline V gene lookup returns CDR1 LGHNA and CDR2 YNFKEQ. In nucleotides, the CDR3 is TGTGCCAGCAGCCGCGGGACATCCGAGACCAACGAGCAGTACTTC. It codes for CASSRGTSETNEQYF.

This clone came up a few times. The chain carries TRBV20-1 and TRBJ2-5, with D unresolved. Germline V CDR1 and CDR2: DFQATT, SNEGSKA (reference sequence). V was pared by 7 bases and J by 2 bases, with 8 bases between. The CDR3 spans 11 residues. Written as DNA, the CDR3 is TGCAGTGGTTTGTGGCAAGAGACCCAGTACTTC. It is translated as CSGLWQETQYF.

About this clone itself: The sample carries other DNA sequences with the same CDR3. The chain uses TRBV5-1 and TRBJ2-5; D is unclear. Trimming cost V 0 bases and J 4 bases, with 7 bases left between them. This CDR3 comprises 13 residues. Germline CDR1 SGHRS, CDR2 YFSETQ. The CDR3 DNA reads TGCGCCAGCAGCTTGGAATCAGGAGAGACCCAGTACTTC. As protein: CASSLESGETQYF.

The chain employs TRBV5-1 and TRBJ2-7, with D possibly being TRBD1 (6 bases). The CDR3 is made up of 15 amino acids. The germline gives CDR1 SGHRS, CDR2 YFSETQ. The V end was cut by 4 bases, the J end by 2 bases, with 16 bases between. CDR3 protein: CASSGSQGLTYEQYF. The CDR3 DNA reads as TGCGCCAGCAGCGGCAGCCAGGGGCTAACCTACGAGCAGTACTTC.

Only a few counts were recorded for this clone. V gene TRBV2 combines with J gene TRBJ2-3; D not resolved. The CDR3 loop spans 16 amino acids. Trimming stripped 1 base from V and 9 bases from J, with 20 bases between. Germline lookup yields CDR1 SNHLY and CDR2 FYNNEI. The CDR3 nucleotides read TGTGCCAGCAGTGAAGTCGGCTCAAGGACGGCGTTCACGCAGTATTTT. The encoded protein is CASSEVGSRTAFTQYF.

In DNA form, the CDR3 reads TGCGCCAGCAGTTATGATGGAGGGGAGGGTTACGAGCAGTACTTC. Translation: CASSYDGGEGYEQYF. The genes are TRBV5-1 and TRBJ2-7; 7 nucleotides match TRBD2. Germline CDR1 reads SGHRS; CDR2 reads YFSETQ. V dropped 5 bases and J dropped 4; count of bases not matched to a gene: 12. This CDR3 has 15 amino acids.

This clone was counted a few times. The rearrangement links TRBV6-5 to TRBJ1-1, with no clear D. V lost 6 bases and J lost 1, with 9 bases in between. The germline V gene has CDR1 MNHEY and CDR2 SVGAGI. The CDR3 is 13 amino acids. CDR3 residues: CASRAIRNTEAFF. The CDR3 bases are TGTGCCAGCAGGGCGATCAGGAACACTGAAGCTTTCTTT.

Worth noting for this clone: A far larger clone is one base from this, pointing to a likely read error. CDR3 amino acids: CAPGGTTDTQYF. DNA of the CDR3: TGTGCCCCTGGCGGGACCACAGATACGCAGTATTTT. The J gene is TRBJ2-3, the V gene TRBV27, with a tentative D call TRBD2 (6 bases). This CDR3 is built from 12 residues. V shed 11 bases and J shed 2 bases, with 11 bases lying between them. Germline V CDR1 and CDR2: MNHEY, SMNVEV (reference sequence).

This clone came up a few times. J is TRBJ1-5 and V is TRBV19; TRBD1 agrees at 8 bases. The V segment lost 7 bases and the J segment 5 bases; nucleotides outside the gene matches: 7. Germline V gene sequence: CDR1 LNHDA, CDR2 SQIVND (reference sequence). The CDR3 consists of 14 residues. This CDR3 is CASTTGQGYQPQHF. The CDR3 DNA is TGTGCCAGTACGACTGGACAGGGATATCAGCCCCAGCATTTT.

The genes are TRBV5-4 and TRBJ1-4; the D is unclear. V was cut by 2 bases and J by 4 bases, with 6 bases left in between. This CDR3 spans 13 amino acids. Germline V gives CDR1 SGHNT, CDR2 YYREEE (reference sequence). CDR3 nucleotide sequence: TGTGCCAGCAGCTTTCAGAGTAATGAAAAACTGTTTTTT. Protein product: CASSFQSNEKLFF.

This clone was seen only a few times. The rearrangement uses TRBV5-1 and TRBJ2-3; 11 positions agree with TRBD2. This CDR3 comprises 15 residues. Germline V lookup: CDR1 SGHRS, CDR2 YFSETQ. Trimming removed 0 bases from V and 6 bases from J; junction bases left unmatched: 3. The CDR3 DNA sequence: TGCGCCAGCAGCTTGGGACTAGCGGGACCGGATACGCAGTATTTT. It yields the protein CASSLGLAGPDTQYF. Full variable domain (remainder filled in from reference TRBV5-1 and TRBJ2-3): KAGVTQTPRYLIKTRGQQVTLSCSPISGHRSVSWYQQTPGQGLQFLFEYFSETQRNKGNFPGRFSGRQFSNSRSEMNVSTLELGDSALYLCASSLGLAGPDTQYFGPGTRLTVL.

This clone was seen a handful of times. The rearrangement uses TRBV6-6 and TRBJ1-2, with 7 positions matching TRBD1. Trimming took 2 bases from V and 5 from J; bases not matched to a gene: 2. The CDR3 consists of 13 residues. The germline CDR1 and CDR2 sequences are MNHNY and SVGAGI (reference sequence). CDR3 nucleotides: TGTGCCAGCAGTTACGGACAGGAATATGGCTACACCTTC. Protein: CASSYGQEYGYTF.

This chain connects TRBV28 to TRBJ2-6, with 16 bases lining up with TRBD2. The CDR3 has 19 residues. Germline assignment: CDR1 MDHEN and CDR2 SYDVKM. Trimming took 6 bases from V and 5 from J; bases not matched to a gene: 10. CDR3 coding DNA: TGTGCCAGCAGCGCCGGGACTAGCGGGAGGGCCCTTAGGGCCAACGTCCTGACTTTC. Translated: CASSAGTSGRALRANVLTF.

This sequence joins TRBV19 and TRBJ2-2; D remains ambiguous. The CDR3 runs 14 residues. Trimming shortened V by 3 bases and J by 1 base, and 6 bases separated the two germline ends. In germline, CDR1 is LNHDA, CDR2 SQIVND (reference sequence). CDR3 coding DNA: TGTGCCAGTAGTATCGGCAGGAACACCGGGGAGCTGTTTTTT. This translates into CASSIGRNTGELFF.

This clone was picked up a small number of times. The chain links TRBV2 to TRBJ2-3; possibly TRBD1 for D (6 bases). The V end was cut by 6 bases, the J end by 2 bases, with 12 bases between. This CDR3 spans 14 amino acids. The V gene's germline CDR1 is SNHLY and CDR2 FYNNEI. CDR3 residues: CASRDGQPTDTQYF. The DNA for the CDR3 is TGTGCCAGCAGGGACGGACAGCCCACAGATACGCAGTATTTT.